These 10 T cell receptor beta chains originate from one sample sequenced in a study of identical twins. TCRdb independently ran MiXCR on the 5' RACE reads; one entry per CDR3 protein. Here the sample spans under 1 million distinct CDR3 sequences, approximately 13% being singletons. This same sample was also part of a study on yellow fever vaccine responses in identical twins.

Sequenced sample: PBMCs. The receptors derive from a woman younger than 35 in good health.

Many counts were recorded for this clonotype. The rearrangement joins TRBV12-3 or TRBV12-4 to TRBJ2-2; D remains unclear. The CDR3 extends over 15 amino acids. V shed 3 bases and J shed 4 bases, with 12 bases lying between them. The CDR3 DNA reads as TGTGCCAGCAGTTTGCGGAGTCTGGCCACCGGGGAGCTGTTTTTT. As protein: CASSLRSLATGELFF.

At least ten counts were recorded for this clonotype. V usage is TRBV12-3 or TRBV12-4 and J usage is TRBJ2-1; 7 positions match TRBD1. The ends lost 6 bases at V and 5 bases at J; junction bases unmatched: 4. CDR3 size: 13 residues. The chain's CDR3 is CASSADRDNEQFF. The CDR3 DNA is TGTGCCAGCAGCGCCGACAGGGACAATGAGCAGTTCTTC.

CDR3 in DNA: TGTGCCAGCACCACCTTCGGGCAGAACACAGATACGCAGTATTTT. Its translation: CASTTFGQNTDTQYF. The chain recombines TRBV7-2 with TRBJ2-3; D gene ambiguous. From germline, CDR1 is SGHTA and CDR2 FQGNSA. This CDR3 comprises 15 residues. Trimming cost V 7 bases and J 2 bases, with 16 bases left between them.

The chain carries TRBV4-1 and TRBJ1-1; no firm D call. V lost 0 bases, J lost 11 bases, and 19 bases lay in between. The CDR3 loop spans 15 amino acids. Germline V gene sequence: CDR1 MGHRA, CDR2 YSYEKL. CDR3 region: CASSQDVLIVSLAFF. The CDR3 DNA reads TGCGCCAGCAGCCAAGACGTTCTTATAGTGAGCTTGGCTTTCTTT.

This clonotype was recorded at least ten times. The chain recombines TRBV15 with TRBJ2-4; the D gene could be TRBD1 or TRBD2 (5 bases each). CDR1 and CDR2 from the germline V gene are LNHNV and YYDKDF (reference sequence). The CDR3 has 21 residues. Between the trimmed V and J ends, which lost 0 bases and 0 bases, there was a span of 24 bases. The CDR3 DNA reads TGTGCCACCAGCAGAGACGGATGGGTCGAGGGGTTAACACTAGCCAAAAACATTCAGTACTTC. It yields the protein CATSRDGWVEGLTLAKNIQYF. The whole variable domain, filled in from reference TRBV15 and TRBJ2-4, reads DAMVIQNPRYQVTQFGKPVTLSCSQTLNHNVMYWYQQKSSQAPKLLFHYYDKDFNNEADTPDNFQSRRPNTSFCFLDIRSPGLGDTAMYLCATSRDGWVEGLTLAKNIQYFGAGTRLSVL.

This clonotype turned up a few times. The chain combines TRBV7-9 with TRBJ1-6; 8 bases are a match to TRBD1. The germline V gene has CDR1 SEHNR and CDR2 FQNEAQ (reference sequence). The CDR3 spans 14 residues. The junction had 4 bases not matched to a gene; V was cut back by 5 bases and J by 7 bases. The CDR3 DNA is TGTGCCAGCAGCCAGGGGGCAGGGAATTCACCCCTCCACTTT. This translates into CASSQGAGNSPLHF.

This chain connects TRBV16 to TRBJ2-1; D may be TRBD1 or TRBD2 (6 bases each). V was clipped by 7 bases and J by 6 bases, with 28 bases between them. CDR3 size: 18 residues. CDR1 is KGHSY and CDR2 is FQNENV in the germline V gene. Written as DNA, the CDR3 is TGTGCCAGCACCGACAAAGGGTTAACAGGGAGGACCGGCAATGAGCAGTTCTTC. This codes for CASTDKGLTGRTGNEQFF. Looking up the rest from reference TRBV16 and TRBJ2-1 gives the full variable domain: GEEVAQTPKHLVRGEGQKAKLYCAPIKGHSYVFWYQQVLKNEFKFLISFQNENVFDETGMPKERFSAKCLPNSPCSLEIQATKLEDSAVYFCASTDKGLTGRTGNEQFFGPGTRLTVL.

This clonotype was picked up a small number of times. This chain connects TRBV10-3 to TRBJ2-3, with 10 positions matching TRBD2. The CDR3 covers 16 residues. Trimming took 6 bases from V and 2 from J; bases not matched to a gene: 8. CDR1 ENHRY and CDR2 SYGVKD come from the germline V gene. In DNA form, the CDR3 reads TGTGCCATCAGGTCCGGGACTAGCGTACCCACAGATACGCAGTATTTT. It codes for CAIRSGTSVPTDTQYF.

In this sample, this clonotype turned up a few times. The rearrangement uses TRBV5-1 and TRBJ2-7, with D perhaps being TRBD1 or TRBD2 (5 bases each). Germline V gene sequence: CDR1 SGHRS, CDR2 YFSETQ. V was trimmed by 4 bases and J by 5 bases, leaving 10 bases between them. This CDR3 is built from 12 residues. The CDR3 DNA reads TGCGCCAGCAGCGAGGGGACGAACGAGCAGTACTTC. Protein sequence: CASSEGTNEQYF.

This clonotype has more than one count but fewer than ten. The rearrangement links TRBV2 to TRBJ2-2; D might be TRBD2 (7 bases). This CDR3 has 15 amino acids. V lost 2 bases and J 16 bases, leaving 23 bases between the germline ends. Germline assignment: CDR1 SNHLY and CDR2 FYNNEI. Written as DNA, the CDR3 is TGTGCCAGCAGTGAACTTCGGGGGGCCTCCGCTGTTTGGTTTTTT. This translates into CASSELRGASAVWFF.